The T cell receptor (beta chain) described here comes from a study of preoperative IRX-2 immunotherapy in early breast cancer. CDR3 length equals 17 residues. Trimming took 2 bases from V and 1 from J; bases not matched to a gene: 9. Looked up from germline, CDR1 is SGDLS and CDR2 is YYNGEE. Specified treatment: preoperative locoregional IRX-2 cytokine immunotherapy. This clone appeared a few times. Data came from immunoSEQ multiplex PCR; TCRdb stores just in-frame clones and leaves some out. The profile covers tens of thousands of clones, with about 95% appearing a single time and 15% to 20% taken by the ten largest.

The source is a human donor with breast cancer. Sequences were derived from tumor tissue, sampled after IRX-2 immunotherapy. This sequence joins TRBV9 and TRBJ2-5, with 9 bases fitting TRBD2. CDR3 coding DNA: TGTGCCAGCAGCGTGAATCGCGGGCGGGAGGGCCAAGAGACCCAGTACTTC. Amino acids: CASSVNRGREGQETQYF. Combining the CDR3 with reference TRBV9 and TRBJ2-5 gives the whole variable domain DSGVTQTPKHLITATGQRVTLRCSPRSGDLSVYWYQQSLDQGLQFLIQYYNGEERAKGNILERFSAQQFPDLHSELNLSSLELGDSALYFCASSVNRGREGQETQYFGPGTRLLVL.